The subject of this entry is one TCR beta chain. Its specificity is unknown. This CDR3 contains 15 residues. V was clipped by 4 bases and J by 8 bases, with 21 bases between them. In germline, CDR1 is SGHRS, CDR2 YFSETQ. Next came a second PCR, run for about 7 to 12 cycles, which used a sample-barcoded 5' primer along with a J-beta primer mix. TCRdb re-derived calls from the 5' RACE reads in MiXCR, one entry per CDR3 protein. The sample has about 1.7 million distinct CDR3 sequences, 25% to 30% seen once. The data were obtained in a study of blood T cells in healthy people across ages. Study-wide points: Possibly, changes in expanded clonotypes were confounded because donor CMV status was unknown.

Source material: blood. The receptor was derived from a woman in her twenties or thirties in good health. V gene TRBV5-1 combines with J gene TRBJ1-2; a weak D match, TRBD1 (6 bases). The CDR3 DNA follows: TGCGCCAGCAGCCCACAACACGGGGGCCGGGAAGGCTACACCTTC. Amino acid sequence: CASSPQHGGREGYTF.